This T cell receptor (beta chain) was sequenced in a study of blood T cell repertoires in COVID-19 (dated by TCRdb to 2018 to 2021). About the study as a whole: Collaborator samples came from the United States, Italy and Spain and covered acute and convalescent phases of COVID-19. The prospective study material was composed of cDNA or gDNA derived from T cells, B-cell-depleted T cells, or PBMCs. Subjects who had been exposed to COVID-19, were actively infected with it, or had recovered from it provided the deeply sampled blood TCRbeta repertoires that made up the dataset. The repertoires were released in a freely available public database intended as a resource for research on the immune response to SARS-CoV-2. Samples were obtained from the ongoing ImmuneRACE study (first 160 participants) and from some 1,200 subjects provided by 6 global collaborators. The sample metadata nearly always contained a de-identified subject ID, COVID-19 status, age in years and sex. Where HLA class I and class II types were available, the types were taken from metadata supplied by the sample provider, not from assay-based typing. The investigation overall reported the following: The amount of clinical and demographic metadata varied by source and participant and was provided uncurated.

The CDR3, cysteine through phenylalanine, is 15 amino acids long. Kept here is only the CDR3 DNA, which spans 45 bases and is read in frame from base 1. In the germline V gene, CDR1 corresponds to SGHTA and CDR2 to FQGNSA. From V the trimming removes 1 base and from J it removes 8 bases, while the gene matches leave 5 bases of the junction unaccounted for. With regard to this clone: Its antigen specificity is not known. The sample holds no much larger clone one base away, and base qualities are not on file.

The immunoSEQ Assay, a bias-controlled multiplex PCR, was used to amplify TCRbeta CDR3 regions from genomic DNA. For the original study's pipeline: The number of nucleated cells in each sample was estimated from the amplification of reference gene primers within the assay. To quantify the absolute abundance of each unique TCRbeta CDR3 rearrangement, sequence reads were collapsed and filtered. For each sample, productive Simpson clonality was calculated as the square root of Simpson's diversity index over productive rearrangements. Entries here come from immuneACCESS through TCRdb and include only in-frame sequences with V and J called. Some clones fail to appear in such tables; in the studies checked, an unresolved V gene covers under half of the shortfall, and the cause of the remainder is unknown. D and trimming come from the DNA, and the V and J calls and clone size come from that table. The sample table contains about 64,000 clones; only one count was recorded for about 80% of them. The top ten clonotypes cover about 14% of the sample.

One collaborating source in Seattle enrolled patients during active infection and followed them longitudinally through the course of disease. The collaborating institutions used their own protocols to collect whole blood in K2EDTA tubes. For TCRbeta analysis, collaborator samples were shipped as frozen whole blood, as isolated PBMCs, or as DNA extracted from either sample type. The receptor comes from a man aged 55 to 70 with COVID-19, enrolled during active disease. The rearrangement combines TRBV7-2 with TRBJ1-5; TRBD1 lines up with 10 middle nucleotides. Sequenced sample: peripheral blood. The CDR3 loop reads CASSLVGTGVEPQHF. The DNA is TGTGCCAGCAGCTTAGTCGGGACAGGGGTTGAGCCCCAGCATTTT.